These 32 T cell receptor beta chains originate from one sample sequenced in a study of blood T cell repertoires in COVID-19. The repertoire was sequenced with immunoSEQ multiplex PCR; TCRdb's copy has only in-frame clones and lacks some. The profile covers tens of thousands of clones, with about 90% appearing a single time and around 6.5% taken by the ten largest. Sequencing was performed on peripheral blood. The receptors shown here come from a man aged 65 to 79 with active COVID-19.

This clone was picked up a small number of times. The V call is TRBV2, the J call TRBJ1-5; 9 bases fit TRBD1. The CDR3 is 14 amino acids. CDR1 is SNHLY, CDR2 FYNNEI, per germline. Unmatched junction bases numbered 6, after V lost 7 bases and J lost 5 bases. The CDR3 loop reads CASKGQGHYQPQHF. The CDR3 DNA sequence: TGTGCCAGCAAGGGACAGGGACACTATCAGCCCCAGCATTTT.

The CDR3: CASSGGGGADTQYF. The DNA for the CDR3 is TGTGCCAGCTCCGGCGGGGGGGGCGCAGATACGCAGTATTTT. The chain couples TRBV6-4 to TRBJ2-3; 9 nucleotides align to TRBD2. Germline lookup yields CDR1 MRHNA and CDR2 SNTAGT. V shed 8 bases and J 4 bases; nucleotides not matched to a gene: 7. The CDR3 covers 14 residues.

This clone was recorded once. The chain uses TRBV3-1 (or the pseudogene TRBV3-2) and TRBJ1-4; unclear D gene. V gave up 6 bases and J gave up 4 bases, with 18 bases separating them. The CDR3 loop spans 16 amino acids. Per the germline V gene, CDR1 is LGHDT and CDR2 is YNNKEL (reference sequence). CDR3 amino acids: CASSLVGFGVNEKLFF. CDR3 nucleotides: TGTGCCAGCAGTCTTGTGGGTTTTGGAGTTAATGAAAAACTGTTTTTT.

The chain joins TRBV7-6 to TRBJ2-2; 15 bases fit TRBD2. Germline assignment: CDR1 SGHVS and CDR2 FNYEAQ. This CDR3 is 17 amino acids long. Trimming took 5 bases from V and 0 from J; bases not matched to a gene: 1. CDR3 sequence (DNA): TGTGCCAGCAGCCGGACTAGCGGGGGGGCGAACACCGGGGAGCTGTTTTTT. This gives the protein CASSRTSGGANTGELFF.

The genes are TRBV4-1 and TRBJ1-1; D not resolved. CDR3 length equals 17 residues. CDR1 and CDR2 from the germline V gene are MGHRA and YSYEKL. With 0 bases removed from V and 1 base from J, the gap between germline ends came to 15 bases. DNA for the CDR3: TGCGCCAGCAGCCAAGACGGTTTTTCGAAGAGGAACACTGAAGCTTTCTTT. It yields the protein CASSQDGFSKRNTEAFF.

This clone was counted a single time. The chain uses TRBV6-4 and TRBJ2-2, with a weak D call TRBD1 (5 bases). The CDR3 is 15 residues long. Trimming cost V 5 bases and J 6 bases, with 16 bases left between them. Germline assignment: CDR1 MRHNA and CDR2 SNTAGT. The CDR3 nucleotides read TGTGCCAGCAGTCGTGATAGGGGCATTCCCGGGGAGCTGTTTTTT. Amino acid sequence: CASSRDRGIPGELFF.

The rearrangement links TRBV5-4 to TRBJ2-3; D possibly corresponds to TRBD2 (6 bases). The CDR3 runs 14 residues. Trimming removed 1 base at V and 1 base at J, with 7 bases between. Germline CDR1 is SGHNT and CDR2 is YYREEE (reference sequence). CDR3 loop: CASSLWGGTDTQYF. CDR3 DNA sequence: TGTGCCAGCAGCTTGTGGGGGGGCACAGATACGCAGTATTTT.

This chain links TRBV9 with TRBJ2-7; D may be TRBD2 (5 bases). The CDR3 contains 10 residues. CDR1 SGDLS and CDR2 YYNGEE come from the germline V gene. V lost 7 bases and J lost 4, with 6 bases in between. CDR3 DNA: TGTGCCAGCCGGGATTACGAGCAGTACTTC. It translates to CASRDYEQYF.

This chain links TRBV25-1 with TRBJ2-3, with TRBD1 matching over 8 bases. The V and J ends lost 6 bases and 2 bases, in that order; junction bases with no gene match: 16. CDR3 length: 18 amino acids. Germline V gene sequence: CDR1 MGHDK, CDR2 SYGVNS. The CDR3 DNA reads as TGTGCCAGCAGGCCAGGGGGCAAGCCCCTTGCCCCCACAGATACGCAGTATTTT. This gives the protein CASRPGGKPLAPTDTQYF.

CDR3 protein: CASSYSPGTIEAAFF. CDR3 DNA: TGTGCCAGCAGTTACTCCCCCGGGACTATAGAAGCAGCTTTCTTT. The V call is TRBV6-5, the J call TRBJ1-1, with a weak D call TRBD1 (5 bases). Germline V lookup: CDR1 MNHEY, CDR2 SVGAGI. V gave up 0 bases and J gave up 10 bases, with 18 bases separating them. This CDR3 has 15 residues.

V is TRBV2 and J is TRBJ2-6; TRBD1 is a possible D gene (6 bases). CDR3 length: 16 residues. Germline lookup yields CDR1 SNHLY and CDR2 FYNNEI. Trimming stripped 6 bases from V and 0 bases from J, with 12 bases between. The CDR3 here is CASRYTGSSGANVLTF. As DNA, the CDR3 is TGTGCCAGCAGGTATACAGGGAGCTCTGGGGCCAACGTCCTGACTTTC.

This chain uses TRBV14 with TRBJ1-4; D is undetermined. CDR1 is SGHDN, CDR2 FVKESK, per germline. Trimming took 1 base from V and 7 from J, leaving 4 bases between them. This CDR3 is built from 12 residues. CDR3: CASSQVGEKLFF. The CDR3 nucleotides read TGTGCCAGCAGCCAAGTCGGTGAAAAACTGTTTTTT.

CDR3 protein: CASNLQGSGELFF. The CDR3 DNA sequence: TGTGCCAGCAACCTACAGGGGTCCGGGGAGCTGTTTTTT. The chain couples TRBV2 to TRBJ2-2; 7 bases match TRBD1. V lost 7 bases to trimming and J lost 6 bases; unmatched junction nucleotides: 5. The CDR3 has 13 residues. CDR1 is SNHLY and CDR2 is FYNNEI in the germline V gene.

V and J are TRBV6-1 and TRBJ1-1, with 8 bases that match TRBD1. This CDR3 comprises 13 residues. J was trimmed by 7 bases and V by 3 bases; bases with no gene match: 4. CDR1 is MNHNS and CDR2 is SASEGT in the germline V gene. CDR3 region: CASSDRGLSEAFF. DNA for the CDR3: TGTGCCAGCAGTGACAGGGGGCTTAGTGAAGCTTTCTTT.

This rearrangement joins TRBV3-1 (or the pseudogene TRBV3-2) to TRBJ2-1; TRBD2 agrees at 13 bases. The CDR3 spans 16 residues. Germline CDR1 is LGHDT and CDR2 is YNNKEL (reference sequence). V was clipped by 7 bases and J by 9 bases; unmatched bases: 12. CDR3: CASTQGVGLAGLEQFF. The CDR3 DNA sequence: TGTGCCAGCACGCAAGGCGTGGGACTAGCGGGGCTTGAGCAGTTCTTC.

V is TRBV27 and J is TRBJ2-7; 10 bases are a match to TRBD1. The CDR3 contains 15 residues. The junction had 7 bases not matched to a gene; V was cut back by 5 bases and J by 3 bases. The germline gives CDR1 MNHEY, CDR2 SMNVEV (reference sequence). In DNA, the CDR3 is TGTGCCAGCAGTGGGTTTGGGACAGGGGTCTACGAGCAGTACTTC. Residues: CASSGFGTGVYEQYF.

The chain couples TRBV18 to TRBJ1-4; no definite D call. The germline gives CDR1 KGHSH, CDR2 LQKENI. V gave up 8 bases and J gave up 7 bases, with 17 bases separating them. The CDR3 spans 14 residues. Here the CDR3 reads CASRTRAVGEKLFF. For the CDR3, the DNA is TGTGCCAGCAGAACGCGGGCAGTGGGTGAAAAACTGTTTTTT.

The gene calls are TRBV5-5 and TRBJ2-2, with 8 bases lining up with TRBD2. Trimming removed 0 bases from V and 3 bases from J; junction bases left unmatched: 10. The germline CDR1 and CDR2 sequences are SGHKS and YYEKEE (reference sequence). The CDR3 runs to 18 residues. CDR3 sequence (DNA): TGTGCCAGCAGCTTGGCCTGGGCCGGGAGGGATTACACCGGGGAGCTGTTTTTT. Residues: CASSLAWAGRDYTGELFF.

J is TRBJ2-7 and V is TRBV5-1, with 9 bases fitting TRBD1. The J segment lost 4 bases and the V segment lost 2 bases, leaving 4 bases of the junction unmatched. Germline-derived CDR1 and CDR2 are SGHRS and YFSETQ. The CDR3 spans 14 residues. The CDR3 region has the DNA TGCGCCAGCAGCTTTACAGGACAGGGGTACGAGCAGTACTTC. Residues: CASSFTGQGYEQYF.

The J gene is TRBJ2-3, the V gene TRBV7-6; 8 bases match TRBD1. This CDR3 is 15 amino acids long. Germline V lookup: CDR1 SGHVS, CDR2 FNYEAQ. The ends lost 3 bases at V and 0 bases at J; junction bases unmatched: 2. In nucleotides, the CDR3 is TGTGCCAGCAGCTTGGGGACAGGAAGCACAGATACGCAGTATTTT. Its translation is CASSLGTGSTDTQYF.

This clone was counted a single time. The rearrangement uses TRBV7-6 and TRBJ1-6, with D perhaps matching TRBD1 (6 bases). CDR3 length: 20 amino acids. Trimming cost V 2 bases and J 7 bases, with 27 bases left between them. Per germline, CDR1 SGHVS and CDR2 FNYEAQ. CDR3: CASSLIEPGYGDMPNSPLHF. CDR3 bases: TGTGCCAGCAGCTTAATTGAACCGGGATACGGGGACATGCCGAATTCACCCCTCCACTTT.

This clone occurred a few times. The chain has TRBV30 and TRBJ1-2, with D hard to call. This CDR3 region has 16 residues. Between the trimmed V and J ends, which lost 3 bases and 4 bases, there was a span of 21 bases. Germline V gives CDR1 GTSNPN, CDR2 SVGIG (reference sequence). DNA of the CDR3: TGTGCCTGGAGCCGAACATCCGGGGTTCTCGGCTATGGCTACACCTTC. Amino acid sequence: CAWSRTSGVLGYGYTF.

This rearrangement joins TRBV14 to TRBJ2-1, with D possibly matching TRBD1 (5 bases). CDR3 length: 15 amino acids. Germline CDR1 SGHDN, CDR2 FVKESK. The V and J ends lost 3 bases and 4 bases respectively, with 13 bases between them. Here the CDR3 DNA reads TGTGCCAGCAGCCACCCTGCAGGGCTATACAATGAGCAGTTCTTC. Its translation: CASSHPAGLYNEQFF.

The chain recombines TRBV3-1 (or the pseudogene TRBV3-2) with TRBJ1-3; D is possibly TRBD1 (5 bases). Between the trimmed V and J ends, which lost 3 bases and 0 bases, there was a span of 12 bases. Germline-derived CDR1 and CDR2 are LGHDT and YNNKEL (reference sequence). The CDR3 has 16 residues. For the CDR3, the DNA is TGTGCCAGCAGCCATCGCGGACAAAACTCTGGAAACACCATATATTTT. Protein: CASSHRGQNSGNTIYF.

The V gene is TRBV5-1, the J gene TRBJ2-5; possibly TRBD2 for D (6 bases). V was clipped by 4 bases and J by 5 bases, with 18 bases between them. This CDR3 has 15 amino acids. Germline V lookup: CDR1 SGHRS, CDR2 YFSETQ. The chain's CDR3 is CASSMVGGFGETQYF. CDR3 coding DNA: TGCGCCAGCAGCATGGTGGGGGGATTCGGGGAGACCCAGTACTTC.

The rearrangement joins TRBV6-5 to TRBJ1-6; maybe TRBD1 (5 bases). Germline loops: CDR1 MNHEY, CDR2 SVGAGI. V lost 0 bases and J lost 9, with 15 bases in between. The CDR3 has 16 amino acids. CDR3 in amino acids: CASSYSARGARSPLHF. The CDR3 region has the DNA TGTGCCAGCAGTTACTCGGCCCGCGGGGCACGTTCACCCCTCCACTTT.

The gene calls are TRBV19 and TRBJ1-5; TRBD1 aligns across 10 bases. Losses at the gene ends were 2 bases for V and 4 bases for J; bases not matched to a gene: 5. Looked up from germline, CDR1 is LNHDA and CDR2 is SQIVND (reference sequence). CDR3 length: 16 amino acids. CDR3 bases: TGTGCCAGTAGTATATCGTGGACAGGGGGAAATCAGCCCCAGCATTTT. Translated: CASSISWTGGNQPQHF.

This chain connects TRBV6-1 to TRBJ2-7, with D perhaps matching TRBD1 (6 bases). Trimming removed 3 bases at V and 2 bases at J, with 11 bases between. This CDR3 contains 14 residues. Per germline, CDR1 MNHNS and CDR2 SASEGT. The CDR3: CASSDHGTTYEQYF. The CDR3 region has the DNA TGTGCCAGCAGTGACCACGGGACAACCTACGAGCAGTACTTC.

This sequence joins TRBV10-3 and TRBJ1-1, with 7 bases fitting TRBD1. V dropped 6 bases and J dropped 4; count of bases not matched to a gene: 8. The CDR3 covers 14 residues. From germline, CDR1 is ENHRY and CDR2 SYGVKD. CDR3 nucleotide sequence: TGTGCCATCAGAATACAGGGGCTGGGCACTGAAGCTTTCTTT. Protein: CAIRIQGLGTEAFF.

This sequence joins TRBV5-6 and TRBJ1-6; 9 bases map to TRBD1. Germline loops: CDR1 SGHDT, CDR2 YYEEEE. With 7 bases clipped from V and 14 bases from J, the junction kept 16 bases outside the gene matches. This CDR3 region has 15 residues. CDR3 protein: CASSRRDRASGALHF. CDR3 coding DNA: TGTGCCAGCTCGCGGCGGGACAGGGCATCAGGGGCCCTCCACTTT. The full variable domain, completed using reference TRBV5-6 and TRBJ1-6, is DAGVTQSPTHLIKTRGQQVTLRCSPKSGHDTVSWYQQALGQGPQFIFQYYEEEERQRGNFPDRFSGHQFPNYSSELNVNALLLGDSALYLCASSRRDRASGALHFGNGTRLTVT.

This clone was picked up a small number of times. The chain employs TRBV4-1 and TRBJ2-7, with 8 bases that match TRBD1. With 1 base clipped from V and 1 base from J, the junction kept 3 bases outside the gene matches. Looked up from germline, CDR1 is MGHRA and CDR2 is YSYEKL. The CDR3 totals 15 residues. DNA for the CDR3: TGCGCCAGCAGCCAAGTCGACAGGGGTTCCTACGAGCAGTACTTC. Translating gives CASSQVDRGSYEQYF.

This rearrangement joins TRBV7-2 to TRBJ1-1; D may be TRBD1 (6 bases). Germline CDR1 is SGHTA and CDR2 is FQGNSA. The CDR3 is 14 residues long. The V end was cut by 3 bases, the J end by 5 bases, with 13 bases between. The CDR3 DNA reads TGTGCCAGCAGCTTCACCCCAGGGGTGACTGAAGCTTTCTTT. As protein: CASSFTPGVTEAFF.